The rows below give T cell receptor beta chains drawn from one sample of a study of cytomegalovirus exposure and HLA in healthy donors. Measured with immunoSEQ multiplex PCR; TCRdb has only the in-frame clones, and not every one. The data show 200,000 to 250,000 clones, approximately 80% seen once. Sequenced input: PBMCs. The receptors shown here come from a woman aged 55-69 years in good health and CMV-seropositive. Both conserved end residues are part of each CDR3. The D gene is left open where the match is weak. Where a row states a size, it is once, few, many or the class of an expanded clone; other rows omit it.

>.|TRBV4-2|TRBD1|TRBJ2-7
TGTGCCAGCAGCCAAACGGGGGGACAGGGCTTCGAGCAGTACTTC
CASSQTGGQGFEQYF
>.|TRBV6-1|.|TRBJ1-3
TGTGCCAGCAAGCGGGAGTGGACTGGAAACACCATATATTTT
CASKREWTGNTIYF
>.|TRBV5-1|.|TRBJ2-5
TGCGCCAGCAGCGGGGGCCGGACGACGAGAGGAGAGACCCAGTACTTC
CASSGGRTTRGETQYF
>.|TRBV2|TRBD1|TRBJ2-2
TGTGCCAGCAGTCATCCCTTGACAGGGGCGAACACCGGGGAGCTGTTTTTT
CASSHPLTGANTGELFF
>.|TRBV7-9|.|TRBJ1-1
TGTGCCAGCAGCTTCGGGACTCCCCTGGCGAACACTGAAGCTTTCTTT
CASSFGTPLANTEAFF
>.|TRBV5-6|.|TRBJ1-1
TGTGCCAGCAGCTTGGCCGGGACGGCGGGGACTGAAGCTTTCTTT
CASSLAGTAGTEAFF
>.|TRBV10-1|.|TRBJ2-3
TGCGCCAGCAGTGAGCGCAGGGGAGGCACAGATACGCAGTATTTT
CASSERRGGTDTQYF
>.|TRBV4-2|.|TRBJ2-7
TGTGCCAGCAGCCAAGAAGGAACGGGATGGTACGAGCAGTACTTC
CASSQEGTGWYEQYF
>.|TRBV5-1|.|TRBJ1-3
TGCGCCAGCAGCTTTGGAGGACTCCTTGAGGGAAACACCATATATTTT
CASSFGGLLEGNTIYF
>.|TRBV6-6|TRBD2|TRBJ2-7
TGTGCCAGCAGTTACCCCCGGGGGGAGGGCCTATACGAGCAGTACTTC
CASSYPRGEGLYEQYF
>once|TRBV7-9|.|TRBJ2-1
TGTGCCAGCAGCTTGACGGGGAGCTCCTACAATGAGCAGTTCTTC
CASSLTGSSYNEQFF
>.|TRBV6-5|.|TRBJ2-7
TGTGCCAGCAGTGGTGGACAGAGACCTTCCTACGAGCAGTACTTC
CASSGGQRPSYEQYF
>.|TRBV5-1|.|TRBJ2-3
TGCGCCAGCAGCTTCGGCACAGATACGCAGTATTTT
CASSFGTDTQYF
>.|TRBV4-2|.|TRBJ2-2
TGTGCCAGCAGCCAAGGTTCCGCGAACACCGGGGAGCTGTTTTTT
CASSQGSANTGELFF
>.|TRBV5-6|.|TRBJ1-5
TGTGCCAGCAGCTTGCAGGGTTTCGTTCAGCCCCAGCATTTT
CASSLQGFVQPQHF
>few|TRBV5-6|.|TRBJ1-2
TGTGCCAGCAGCATGGGAAGGGGAGGCGGCTATGGCTACACCTTC
CASSMGRGGGYGYTF
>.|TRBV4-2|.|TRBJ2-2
TGTGCCAGCAGCCAAGAATCCTACCCGAACACCGGGGAGCTGTTTTTT
CASSQESYPNTGELFF
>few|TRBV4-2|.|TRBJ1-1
TGTGCCAGCAGCCGGGAGGTCAGGACTGAAGCTTTCTTT
CASSREVRTEAFF
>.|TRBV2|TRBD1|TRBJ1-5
TGTGCCAGCAGTGAAGGACAGGGTAATCAGCCCCAGCATTTT
CASSEGQGNQPQHF
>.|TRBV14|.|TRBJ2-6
TGTGCCAGCAGCCAAGGTATTGTCGGGGCCAACGTCCTGACTTTC
CASSQGIVGANVLTF
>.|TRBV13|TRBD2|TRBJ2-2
TGTGCCAGCAGCGAGCCCACCATGGGACTAGCGGGAATCACCGGGGAGCTGTTTTTT
CASSEPTMGLAGITGELFF
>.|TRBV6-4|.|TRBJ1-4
TGTGCCAGCAGTGTTTTCGGGGGATTTAACGAAAAACTGTTTTTT
CASSVFGGFNEKLFF
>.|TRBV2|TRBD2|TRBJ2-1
TGTGCCAGCGCGGGTGGGACTAGCGGGGTAAATGAGCAGTTCTTC
CASAGGTSGVNEQFF
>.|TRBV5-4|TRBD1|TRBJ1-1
TGTGCCAGCAGCTTTAAAGACAGGGGTGACACTGAAGCTTTCTTT
CASSFKDRGDTEAFF
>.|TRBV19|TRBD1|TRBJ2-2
TGTGCCAGTAGTCTTCGGACAGGGGGCGGCACCGGGGAGCTGTTTTTT
CASSLRTGGGTGELFF
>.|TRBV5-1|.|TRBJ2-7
TGCGCCAGCAGAGCAACAGGACGGTCCGACTCGGAGCAGTACTTC
CASRATGRSDSEQYF
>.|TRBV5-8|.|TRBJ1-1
TGTGCCAGCAGCTTGGGGTTTAGTACTGAAGCTTTCTTT
CASSLGFSTEAFF
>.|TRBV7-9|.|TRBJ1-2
TGTGCCAGCAGCTCCCTTACAGGAAATGGCTACACCTTC
CASSSLTGNGYTF
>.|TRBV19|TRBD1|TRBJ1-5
TGTGCCAGTAGCTCAGACAGGGGACTATTCCGCAATCAGCCCCAGCATTTT
CASSSDRGLFRNQPQHF
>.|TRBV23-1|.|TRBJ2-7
TGCGCCAGCAGTCAATCAAATGGCTCCTCCTACGAGCAGTACTTC
CASSQSNGSSYEQYF
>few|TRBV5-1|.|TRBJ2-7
TGCGCCAGCAGCTTGAATGCCCAGGGTATGTCCGAGCAGTACTTC
CASSLNAQGMSEQYF